Presented here are 12 T cell receptor beta chains from one specimen sequenced in a study of cytomegalovirus exposure and HLA in healthy donors. The PCR contained 60 Vbeta and 13 Jbeta primers. The method was immunoSEQ multiplex PCR; TCRdb's version includes in-frame clones alone and lacks a portion of them. The sample lists about 190,000 clones, almost 75% occurring once. The sequencing input was PBMCs. The receptors were gathered from a woman in her thirties in good health and CMV-seropositive.

J is TRBJ2-1 and V is TRBV25-1, with 11 bases lining up with TRBD2. The CDR3 loop spans 15 amino acids. CDR1 and CDR2 from the germline V gene are MGHDK and SYGVNS. With 5 bases clipped from V and 6 bases from J, the junction kept 6 bases outside the gene matches. CDR3 amino acids: CASSPLAGGGNEQFF. In DNA form, the CDR3 reads TGTGCCAGCAGTCCCCTAGCGGGAGGCGGCAATGAGCAGTTCTTC.

V usage is TRBV7-2 and J usage is TRBJ2-1; no reliable D call. Germline V CDR1 and CDR2: SGHTA, FQGNSA. The V and J ends lost 5 bases and 9 bases respectively, with 11 bases between them. This CDR3 is 12 amino acids long. The CDR3 nucleotides are TGTGCCAGCAGCACCAGGTCAGCTGAGCAGTTCTTC. Amino acid sequence: CASSTRSAEQFF.

V usage is TRBV6-6 and J usage is TRBJ1-5; TRBD1 matches at 7 bases. CDR3 length: 15 residues. Trimming removed 4 bases from V and 2 bases from J; junction bases left unmatched: 5. CDR1 is MNHNY and CDR2 is SVGAGI in the germline V gene (reference sequence). The CDR3 sequence is CASSSVGGGNQPQHF. The CDR3 bases are TGTGCCAGCAGTTCTGTAGGGGGCGGCAATCAGCCCCAGCATTTT.

The V gene is TRBV19, the J gene TRBJ1-5; 7 nucleotides agree with TRBD1. CDR3 size: 14 residues. From germline, CDR1 is LNHDA and CDR2 SQIVND (reference sequence). The junction had 10 bases not matched to a gene; V was cut back by 3 bases and J by 11 bases. The CDR3 spells CASSMGTAIGTQHF. The CDR3, as DNA: TGTGCCAGTAGTATGGGGACAGCGATCGGAACCCAGCATTTT.

The chain uses TRBV5-1 and TRBJ1-1; D possibly corresponds to TRBD1 (5 bases). The V end was cut by 2 bases, the J end by 6 bases, with 8 bases between. The germline V gene encodes CDR1 SGHRS and CDR2 YFSETQ. This CDR3 is 12 amino acids long. CDR3 nucleotide sequence: TGCGCCAGCAGCTTCGAACAGGCTGAAGCTTTCTTT. Its protein product is CASSFEQAEAFF.

This clone is a singleton in its sample. This CDR3 is CASTWGDREGYGYTF. CDR3 DNA sequence: TGTGCCAGCACTTGGGGGGACAGGGAAGGCTATGGCTACACCTTC. The chain recombines TRBV28 with TRBJ1-2; 9 nucleotides align to TRBD1. The V segment lost 7 bases and the J segment 4 bases; nucleotides outside the gene matches: 10. The CDR3 runs 15 residues. CDR1 MDHEN and CDR2 SYDVKM come from the germline V gene.

The sample holds one count of this clone. This rearrangement joins TRBV27 to TRBJ1-2; D might be TRBD1 (5 bases). The CDR3 is made up of 14 amino acids. V lost 6 bases and J 4 bases, leaving 15 bases between the germline ends. CDR1 and CDR2 from the germline V gene are MNHEY and SMNVEV (reference sequence). DNA of the CDR3: TGTGCCAGCAGCTCCTACGACAGCTCCTATGGCTACACCTTC. The encoded protein is CASSSYDSSYGYTF.

J is TRBJ2-2 and V is TRBV4-1; unclear D gene. CDR3 length equals 14 residues. Trimming cost V 4 bases and J 1 base, with 7 bases left between them. Looked up from germline, CDR1 is MGHRA and CDR2 is YSYEKL. CDR3 protein: CASSPLRNTGELFF. The CDR3 nucleotides are TGCGCCAGCAGCCCCCTCAGGAACACCGGGGAGCTGTTTTTT.

This clone was seen once. This chain uses TRBV5-4 with TRBJ2-7, with 8 bases lining up with TRBD2. The CDR3 length is 18 residues. Germline-derived CDR1 and CDR2 are SGHNT and YYREEE (reference sequence). V shed 0 bases and J 0 bases; nucleotides not matched to a gene: 11. For the CDR3, the DNA is TGTGCCAGCAGCTTGGGCGCTAGCGGGTTCCTGAGCTCCTACGAGCAGTACTTC. This codes for CASSLGASGFLSSYEQYF.

V and J are TRBV15 and TRBJ2-2; TRBD2 aligns across 7 bases. This CDR3 contains 16 residues. V lost 3 bases to trimming and J lost 6 bases; unmatched junction nucleotides: 10. Per germline, CDR1 LNHNV and CDR2 YYDKDF (reference sequence). For the CDR3, the DNA is TGTGCCACCAGCAGTTTCCCGGGAGGACTGGCCGGGGAGCTGTTTTTT. It codes for CATSSFPGGLAGELFF.

This clone was detected only a few times. V is TRBV27 and J is TRBJ2-5; TRBD2 is a possible D gene (6 bases). This CDR3 has 14 residues. Germline V gives CDR1 MNHEY, CDR2 SMNVEV (reference sequence). V was cut by 6 bases and J by 4 bases, with 15 bases left in between. DNA for the CDR3: TGTGCCAGCAGAGGATTGGAGGGAAGAGAGACCCAGTACTTC. Translation: CASRGLEGRETQYF.

This chain uses TRBV18 with TRBJ2-1; 12 bases match TRBD2. The CDR3 is 14 amino acids. Germline V gene data show CDR1 as KGHSH and CDR2 as LQKENI. V was clipped by 4 bases and J by 7 bases; unmatched bases: 2. The CDR3 DNA follows: TGTGCCAGCTCACTTGGGACTAGCGGGAATGAGCAGTTCTTC. This sequence encodes CASSLGTSGNEQFF.